This section outlines one TCR beta chain sequence together with its context. This clonotype has at least ten counts. The clone's antigen remains unknown. Within one base of it there is no much larger clone, and no base qualities were kept. This record belongs to a study of blood T cells in healthy people across ages (dated by TCRdb to the mid-2010s). For context, the study as a whole: Template switching captured roughly one uniquely barcoded TCR beta cDNA molecule per two T cells in model experiments. Four age groups were formed from the donors: young (average 16 years), middle-aged (approximately 39), aged (62) and long-lived (82). Using deep sequencing normalized with unique cDNA molecular identifiers, the study measured how TCR beta repertoire diversity changes with age. Two additional independent replicas of 1 million unique cDNA reads from the same blood draw were analyzed for two donors (one aged 18 to 30 and one aged 80 or older).

Donors were about 36 systemically healthy Caucasian individuals from Russia aged about 6 to 100 years. Each donor gave around 9.8 milliliters of peripheral blood, collected into EDTA-treated Vacutainer tubes. Ficoll-Paque density-gradient centrifugation was used to isolate PBMCs, with at least 7 million per sample. Total RNA, at least 5 micrograms per sample, was extracted from PBMCs with Trizol reagent. For every donor, an aliquot of PBMCs went through flow cytometry to measure the percentages of naive CD45RAhigh/CD27high T cells. Measured from the cysteine to the phenylalanine, the CDR3 is 14 residues long. Just the 42-base CDR3 DNA is kept, in frame starting at base 1. For CDR1 and CDR2, the germline V gene lists SGHAT and FQNNGV. Germline trimming amounts to 4 bases on V and 1 base on J, with 2 as the count of junction bases outside the gene matches. The library was obtained by 5' RACE. TCRdb shows the sequencer as Illumina HiSeq 2500. A second PCR of about 6 to 11 cycles was run with a J-beta primer mix and a sample-barcoded 5' primer. A template-switch 5' adaptor carrying 12 random nucleotides introduced a unique molecular identifier onto each TCR beta cDNA molecule. Each sample yielded at least 2.5 million CDR3-containing paired-end reads. First-strand cDNA was synthesized from all RNA with the Mint cDNA synthesis kit, primed by a TRBC-specific oligonucleotide. Following uracil-DNA glycosylase treatment, a first 18-cycle PCR with universal primers M1SS and BC2_uni_R was performed on all cDNA. The study's own analysis went as follows. Each sample was normalized by randomly selecting 1 million high-quality reads, each carrying a distinct molecular identifier. Instead of being binned into consensus sequences, reads with shared molecular identifiers were discarded. MiTCR, with a Q25 quality threshold and the strictest error-elimination algorithm, was used for CDR3 identification, clonotype clustering and error correction. A nonparametric unseen species model with Euler transformation was used to estimate a lower bound on total TCR beta diversity. TCRdb reran the public reads through fastp at Q25 and MiXCR, keeping productive beta chains. Each CDR3 protein appears once, grouped with its most common genes and DNA. Here the V and J calls rest on TCRdb's processing, not on the authors' analysis. The sample table shows about 800,000 distinct CDR3 sequences, and 20% to 25% are seen once. Clones ranked in the top ten supply 3% to 4% of the sample.

The paper's findings and limits, for the study overall: Conclusive comparison of naive and antigen-experienced compartments was prevented by the profiling of bulk unsorted PBMCs. Observed TCR beta diversity correlated strongly with the percentage of naive T cells measured by flow cytometry. The long-lived group showed more naive CD4+ T cells, fewer expanded clones and increased TCR diversity than the aged group, suggesting age selection. As age increased, observed TCR beta diversity per million T cells dropped in a roughly linear way, and a significant reduction was already evident by age roughly 36. Total diversity estimates from one million sequenced T cells were considered lower bounds and underestimates. Because donor CMV infection status was unknown, age-related changes in expanded clonotypes were potentially confounded.

These data also featured in a second study, about T cells of mothers and their children. The second study's authors report: Nine systemically healthy Caucasian individuals served as donors, namely three mothers together with their six children. cDNA synthesis consumed the entire amount of extracted RNA, loaded at 1.5 ug RNA in each 15 ul reaction. Sample barcodes and 2-4 random nucleotides were added via the M1S primer in the second PCR. Over 8 million TCR beta CDR3 reads were obtained for each mother, and 2.5 million to 3 million reads were obtained for each child. Thymic selection shapes the output of TCR recombination in a similar way in related and unrelated pairs, and inherited differences have a minor effect. Normalized repertoire overlap in related mother-child pairs was always slightly higher than in unrelated mother-child pairs, but the difference was never significant. No persistent microchimeric T cell clones were found, with a detection sensitivity of approximately 100 clones per million clonotypes. To look for features that set related mother-child pairs apart from unrelated individuals, the researchers ran deep NGS to compare the TCR beta repertoires of mothers and children. Mothers averaged around 40 +/- 4 years of age and children averaged roughly 11 +/- 4 years. Libraries were sequenced on Illumina HiSeq 2000 with 100+100 nt paired-end reads after adapter ligation with NEBNext reagents. To prevent cross-contamination, the mother and child libraries were prepared a month apart and were sequenced in separate runs. For each donor, between about 450,000 and 2,300,000 distinct TCR beta clonotypes were identified. Naive TCR beta clonotypes were estimated from low-frequency clonotypes matched to each donor's FACS-determined naive share, without sorting.

The material sequenced was blood. The receptor was derived from a boy aged 5-17 years in good health. This chain joins TRBV11-2 to TRBJ2-5, with TRBD1 identical over 8 junction bases. Here the CDR3 is given as CASSSGTGQETQYF. The bases read TGTGCCAGCAGCTCGGGGACAGGCCAAGAGACCCAGTACTTC.